Listed here are 13 T cell receptor beta chains from one sample, sequenced in a study of blood T cell repertoires in COVID-19. Clones were sequenced by immunoSEQ multiplex PCR, and TCRdb holds only the in-frame ones, with some missing. This sample has about 280,000 clones; 75% to 90% occur once, and the top ten carry about 2.5%. The material sequenced was PBMCs or T cells enriched from blood (not recorded which). The receptors shown here come from a woman aged 50 to 60 who had recovered from COVID-19.

The genes are TRBV18 and TRBJ1-2, with 7 nucleotides matching TRBD1. The length of the CDR3 is 15 residues. With 5 bases clipped from V and 8 bases from J, the junction kept 14 bases outside the gene matches. CDR1 and CDR2 from the germline V gene are KGHSH and LQKENI. The CDR3 sequence: CASSSSFDRVDGYTF. CDR3 bases: TGTGCCAGCTCATCCTCTTTCGACAGGGTGGACGGCTACACCTTC.

The CDR3 is CASRSAAGQVYSPLHF. For the CDR3, the DNA is TGCGCCAGCAGATCCGCCGCGGGACAGGTCTATTCACCCCTCCACTTT. V is TRBV5-1 and J is TRBJ1-6, with TRBD1 identical over 8 bases. The CDR3 has 16 residues. The V segment lost 5 bases and the J segment 8 bases; nucleotides outside the gene matches: 12. Germline values: CDR1 SGHRS, CDR2 YFSETQ.

This clone was recorded only once. The V gene is TRBV2, the J gene TRBJ2-1; D possibly corresponds to TRBD1 (5 bases). Trimming left V 9 bases short and J 7 bases short, with 16 bases between. CDR1 is SNHLY, CDR2 FYNNEI, per germline. CDR3 length: 13 amino acids. CDR3 bases: TGTGCCAGGGGGCTAGGGCCGGTTAATGAGCAGTTCTTC. As protein: CARGLGPVNEQFF.

The chain recombines TRBV7-2 with TRBJ2-5; D possibly corresponds to TRBD2 (6 bases). CDR3 length equals 14 residues. Trimming cost V 5 bases and J 1 base, with 11 bases left between them. The germline gives CDR1 SGHTA, CDR2 FQGNSA. The CDR3 nucleotides read TGTGCCAGCAGCCCAGGAGGGGCCCAAGAGACCCAGTACTTC. Translated, it gives CASSPGGAQETQYF.

The V and J genes are TRBV7-9 and TRBJ1-1, with TRBD1 matching over 8 bases. The CDR3 is 15 amino acids. Germline CDR1 is SEHNR and CDR2 is FQNEAQ (reference sequence). J gave up 2 bases and V 4 bases, and 6 bases lay outside the gene matches. The CDR3: CASSWTGRQNTEAFF. The CDR3, as DNA: TGTGCCAGCAGCTGGACAGGGCGCCAAAACACTGAAGCTTTCTTT.

This chain uses TRBV30 with TRBJ1-1, with a tentative D call TRBD1 (6 bases). The CDR3 is 14 amino acids. The germline gives CDR1 GTSNPN, CDR2 SVGIG (reference sequence). Trimming removed 5 bases from V and 2 bases from J, with 15 bases in between. The CDR3 sequence is CAWGFGQPNTEAFF. The CDR3 DNA is TGTGCCTGGGGTTTCGGACAGCCCAACACTGAAGCTTTCTTT.

This chain uses TRBV19 with TRBJ1-5; D ambiguous. Trimming removed 7 bases at V and 0 bases at J, with 7 bases between. The germline gives CDR1 LNHDA, CDR2 SQIVND (reference sequence). The length of the CDR3 is 13 residues. The CDR3 region is CASTHGSNQPQHF. The CDR3 nucleotides are TGTGCCAGTACCCACGGTAGCAATCAGCCCCAGCATTTT.

This clone was seen just once. The chain carries TRBV5-1 and TRBJ2-7, with 11 bases aligning to TRBD1. Germline V gene lookup returns CDR1 SGHRS and CDR2 YFSETQ. The CDR3 has 15 residues. Trimming cost V 2 bases and J 4 bases; bases outside gene matches: 5. CDR3 loop: CASSFWTGGTYEQYF. In nucleotides, the CDR3 is TGCGCCAGCAGCTTCTGGACAGGGGGCACGTACGAGCAGTACTTC.

The rearrangement links TRBV7-2 to TRBJ2-7, with a tentative D call TRBD1 (5 bases). From germline, CDR1 is SGHTA and CDR2 FQGNSA. V dropped 1 base and J dropped 2 bases, with 9 bases sitting between them. The CDR3 totals 14 residues. The CDR3, as DNA: TGTGCCAGCAGCTTAGAGGGGTGGGCCTACGAGCAGTACTTC. It specifies CASSLEGWAYEQYF.

There are a few counts of this clone. This chain connects TRBV18 to TRBJ1-1; a possible D gene is TRBD1 (5 bases). This CDR3 is built from 15 residues. V dropped 2 bases and J dropped 1 base, with 11 bases sitting between them. The germline gives CDR1 KGHSH, CDR2 LQKENI. This CDR3 is CASSPWGGRNTEAFF. CDR3 sequence (DNA): TGTGCCAGCTCACCATGGGGGGGAAGGAACACTGAAGCTTTCTTT.

The V gene is TRBV9, the J gene TRBJ1-4, with no clear D. Trimming pared 0 bases from V and 3 bases from J, leaving 12 bases between. CDR1 is SGDLS and CDR2 is YYNGEE in the germline V gene. This CDR3 region has 16 residues. CDR3 protein: CASSVAVQASNEKLFF. Written as DNA, the CDR3 is TGTGCCAGCAGCGTAGCTGTTCAGGCCTCTAATGAAAAACTGTTTTTT.

This chain uses TRBV10-1 with TRBJ2-1; the D gene is possibly TRBD1 (5 bases). CDR1 and CDR2 (germline): WNHNN, SYGVQD (reference sequence). This CDR3 contains 15 residues. V lost 5 bases to trimming and J lost 0 bases, with 11 bases between them. The DNA for the CDR3 is TGCGCCAGCAGTCAGGGCACGAGCTCCTACAATGAGCAGTTCTTC. Translated: CASSQGTSSYNEQFF.

The J gene is TRBJ2-3, the V gene TRBV9; TRBD2 is a possible D gene (6 bases). CDR3 length: 15 amino acids. Trimming cost V 3 bases and J 3 bases, with 14 bases left between them. From germline, CDR1 is SGDLS and CDR2 YYNGEE. The CDR3 region is CASSARWGETDTQYF. CDR3 coding DNA: TGTGCCAGCAGCGCCAGGTGGGGGGAGACAGATACGCAGTATTTT.